These T cell receptor beta chains were read from a single sample in a study of T cell responses to AZD1222 COVID-19 vaccine. The repertoire was sequenced with immunoSEQ multiplex PCR; TCRdb's copy has only in-frame clones and lacks some. The repertoire consists of 25,000 to 30,000 clones, with 80% to 95% occurring once and the leading ten covering approximately 8%. The material sequenced was peripheral blood, taken 28 days after the second AZD1222 dose. The receptors were gathered from an adult who received the AZD1222 COVID-19 vaccine. Both conserved end residues are part of each CDR3. The order of the fields is CDR3 protein, J gene, clone size, V gene. Where a row states a size, it is once, few, many or the class of an expanded clone; other rows omit it.

CDR3: CASSHWVLNEQFF
J: TRBJ2-1
size: once
V: TRBV3-1/TRBV3-2

CDR3: CASSQAGGRREKLFF
J: TRBJ1-4
size: NA
V: TRBV3-1/TRBV3-2

CDR3: CATSDFGQGGHYGYTF
J: TRBJ1-2
size: NA
V: TRBV24-1

CDR3: CSVVSPTSGNTIYF
J: TRBJ1-3
size: once
V: TRBV29-1

CDR3: CASSLPGAREQYF
J: TRBJ2-7
size: NA
V: TRBV5-4

CDR3: CASSLGAGMDQETQYF
J: TRBJ2-5
size: NA
V: TRBV5-1

CDR3: CASSYTTGEDSPLHF
J: TRBJ1-6
size: NA
V: TRBV6-5

CDR3: CASSLPRASTDTQYF
J: TRBJ2-3
size: once
V: TRBV5-1

CDR3: CASSRRPRGSDTQYF
J: TRBJ2-3
size: NA
V: TRBV7-2

CDR3: CASRGAGRNTDTQYF
J: TRBJ2-3
size: NA
V: TRBV5-1

CDR3: CASSPRAGVPYNEQFF
J: TRBJ2-1
size: once
V: TRBV18

CDR3: CASSPLAGPSYEQYF
J: TRBJ2-7
size: NA
V: TRBV7-9

CDR3: CATSDYRAEQFF
J: TRBJ2-1
size: NA
V: TRBV24-1

CDR3: CASRAPGQGNFRLTGELFF
J: TRBJ2-2
size: NA
V: TRBV27

CDR3: CASSPGQANSPLHF
J: TRBJ1-6
size: once
V: TRBV3-1/TRBV3-2

CDR3: CASTAGWGNTIYF
J: TRBJ1-3
size: NA
V: TRBV6-5

CDR3: CASSLSTGELFF
J: TRBJ2-2
size: NA
V: TRBV11-3

CDR3: CSASVSHQPQHF
J: TRBJ1-5
size: NA
V: TRBV20-1

CDR3: CASSQDLRAVRGNEQFF
J: TRBJ2-1
size: NA
V: TRBV4-2

CDR3: CASTRGQGASNEQFF
J: TRBJ2-1
size: NA
V: TRBV5-6

CDR3: CASSGYGGTSGRRNTGELFF
J: TRBJ2-2
size: NA
V: TRBV28

CDR3: CASSKPWTGAYEQYF
J: TRBJ2-7
size: NA
V: TRBV21-1

CDR3: CASSSGTSGVVRETQYF
J: TRBJ2-5
size: NA
V: TRBV5-1

CDR3: CASSSGGQGSVAGELFF
J: TRBJ2-2
size: once
V: TRBV5-1

CDR3: CASSSQGEAFF
J: TRBJ1-1
size: NA
V: TRBV6-5

CDR3: CATSDPPGQGAQETQYF
J: TRBJ2-5
size: NA
V: TRBV24-1

CDR3: CASSARTRLNEKLFF
J: TRBJ1-4
size: NA
V: TRBV28

CDR3: CASSRQANLYEQYF
J: TRBJ2-7
size: NA
V: TRBV27